Given below is one TCR beta chain in context. Its antigen is still unknown. This record comes from a study of CD8+ T cells in alopecia areata. Whole-study context: Tofacitinib was taken orally by treated patients, and the dose was 5 to 10 mg twice daily.

Overall study findings and caveats: Normal skin contains resident alphabeta T cells, and these are also sequenced in scalp samples.

RNA was isolated and reverse transcribed to cDNA, the sequencing template. The table came from immunoSEQ multiplex PCR; TCRdb's copy has only in-frame clones and leaves some out. The sample has 60,000 to 70,000 clones; about half are singletons. The CDR3 runs to 14 residues. Germline-derived CDR1 and CDR2 are MNHEY and SMNVEV (reference sequence). The V gene end was trimmed by 6 bases and the J gene end by 3 bases; junction bases not matched to a gene: 4. The sequence derives from a human donor with alopecia areata. The gene calls are TRBV27 and TRBJ2-1; 8 bases agree with TRBD1. The sample consisted of CD8+ T cells sorted from blood, taken at week 0. The CDR3 DNA reads TGTGCCAGCAGCTGGACAGGGAGCTACAATGAGCAGTTCTTC. This sequence encodes CASSWTGSYNEQFF.